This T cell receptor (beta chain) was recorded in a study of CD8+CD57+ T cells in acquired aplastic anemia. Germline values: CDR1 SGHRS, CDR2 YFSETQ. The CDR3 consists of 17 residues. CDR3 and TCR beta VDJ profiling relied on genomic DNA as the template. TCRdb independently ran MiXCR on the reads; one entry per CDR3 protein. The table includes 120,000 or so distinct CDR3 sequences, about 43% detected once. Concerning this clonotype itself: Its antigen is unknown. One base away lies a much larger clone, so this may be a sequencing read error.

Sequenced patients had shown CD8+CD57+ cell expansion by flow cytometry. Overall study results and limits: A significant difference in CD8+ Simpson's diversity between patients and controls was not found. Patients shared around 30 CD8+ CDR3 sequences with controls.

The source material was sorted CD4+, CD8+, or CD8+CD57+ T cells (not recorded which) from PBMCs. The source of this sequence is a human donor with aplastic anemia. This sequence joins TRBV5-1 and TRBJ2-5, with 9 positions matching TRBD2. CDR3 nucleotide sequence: TGCGCCACCAGCTTGGGACCTAGCGGGGCGGGTGGAGAGACCCAGTACTTC. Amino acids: CATSLGPSGAGGETQYF.